The 16 T cell receptor beta chains in this list originate from one sample, sequenced in a study of cytomegalovirus exposure and HLA in healthy donors. The PCR ran on 60 Vbeta and 13 Jbeta primers. Profiled with immunoSEQ multiplex PCR; TCRdb holds only in-frame clones, not every one. The sample carries around 140,000 clones, 70% to 85% recorded once. The specimen sequenced was PBMCs. The source of these receptors is a woman aged 60-70 years in good health and CMV-seropositive.

This clone was detected once. The V gene is TRBV28, the J gene TRBJ2-7; no firm D call. Trimming shortened V by 1 base and J by 7 bases, and 11 bases separated the two germline ends. The germline CDR1 and CDR2 sequences are MDHEN and SYDVKM. The CDR3 runs 13 residues. The DNA of the CDR3 is TGTGCCAGCAGTTTATCTAGACTGAAAGAGCAGTACTTC. It yields the protein CASSLSRLKEQYF.

This clone was found a few times. J is TRBJ2-3 and V is TRBV6-4; D might be TRBD2 (6 bases). The CDR3 runs 15 residues. Between the trimmed V and J ends, which lost 4 bases and 1 base, there was a span of 12 bases. Germline CDR1 MRHNA, CDR2 SNTAGT. CDR3 coding DNA: TGTGCCAGCAGTGCCGGGACTGGGGGCACAGATACGCAGTATTTT. Translation gives CASSAGTGGTDTQYF.

The chain combines TRBV30 with TRBJ2-7; TRBD1 matches 7 bases. The CDR3 is 16 amino acids. Germline V gives CDR1 GTSNPN, CDR2 SVGIG (reference sequence). The ends lost 2 bases at V and 2 bases at J; junction bases unmatched: 12. The CDR3 reads CAWSKATGAMAYEQYF. CDR3 nucleotides: TGTGCCTGGAGTAAGGCAACAGGGGCGATGGCCTACGAGCAGTACTTC.

This clone was detected once. The V gene is TRBV27, the J gene TRBJ1-2, with 7 nucleotides matching TRBD1. Germline CDR1 and CDR2: MNHEY and SMNVEV (reference sequence). V trimming: 5 bases; J trimming: 10 bases; junction bases outside the gene matches: 7. The CDR3 is 12 residues long. DNA for the CDR3: TGTGCCAGCAGTGACCCGACAGGGACCTACACCTTC. Its translation: CASSDPTGTYTF.

This chain joins TRBV28 and TRBJ2-5, with 9 bases lining up with TRBD2. The V gene's germline CDR1 is MDHEN and CDR2 SYDVKM. The length of the CDR3 is 16 residues. J lost 2 bases, V lost 2 bases, and 6 bases had no gene match. DNA for the CDR3: TGTGCCAGCAGTTTACCCCGGGGACTAGCTCAAGAGACCCAGTACTTC. Protein: CASSLPRGLAQETQYF.

The V gene is TRBV28, the J gene TRBJ1-2; 7 bases agree with TRBD1. CDR3 length: 14 residues. V lost 6 bases to trimming and J lost 1 base; unmatched junction nucleotides: 5. Germline V gene data show CDR1 as MDHEN and CDR2 as SYDVKM. The CDR3 spells CASRFQGDNYGYTF. DNA for the CDR3: TGTGCCAGCAGATTCCAGGGGGATAACTATGGCTACACCTTC.

Many counts were recorded for this clone. V gene TRBV2 combines with J gene TRBJ1-5; 7 bases are shared with TRBD1. This CDR3 contains 15 residues. CDR1 is SNHLY and CDR2 is FYNNEI in the germline V gene. With 5 bases clipped from V and 2 bases from J, the junction kept 6 bases outside the gene matches. CDR3 in amino acids: CASSRGQIGNQPQHF. The CDR3 nucleotides read TGTGCCAGCAGTCGGGGACAGATTGGCAATCAGCCCCAGCATTTT.

V gene TRBV7-2 combines with J gene TRBJ2-1; TRBD1 might be the D (5 bases). The germline V gene has CDR1 SGHTA and CDR2 FQGNSA. CDR3 size: 16 residues. The germline V and J ends were trimmed by 5 bases and 1 base, with 15 bases remaining between them. The CDR3 here is CASSLHGQGSYNEQFF. The CDR3 DNA sequence: TGTGCCAGCAGCCTACATGGGCAGGGTTCCTACAATGAGCAGTTCTTC.

V usage is TRBV30 and J usage is TRBJ1-1; D may be TRBD1 (6 bases). Between the trimmed V and J ends, which lost 2 bases and 4 bases, there was a span of 14 bases. The CDR3 has 14 amino acids. Per the germline V gene, CDR1 is GTSNPN and CDR2 is SVGIG (reference sequence). The CDR3 reads CAWSSKDSFTEAFF. The CDR3 coding sequence is TGTGCCTGGAGTTCTAAGGACAGCTTCACTGAAGCTTTCTTT.

This clone was seen a handful of times. This chain connects TRBV7-3 to TRBJ1-1; TRBD1 might be the D (6 bases). The V gene lost 2 bases and the J gene lost 7 bases, with 11 bases spanning the gap. The germline CDR1 and CDR2 sequences are SGHTA and FQGTGA. The CDR3 runs 13 residues. CDR3 bases: TGTGCCAGCAGCTTAGGCAGGGGAAATGAAGCTTTCTTT. This codes for CASSLGRGNEAFF.

The chain uses TRBV29-1 and TRBJ2-3; D gene unclear. This CDR3 spans 12 amino acids. V was pared by 3 bases and J by 2 bases, with 6 bases between. The V gene's germline CDR1 is SQVTM and CDR2 ANQGSEA. In DNA, the CDR3 is TGCAGCGTTGACGAGAACACAGATACGCAGTATTTT. Encoded protein: CSVDENTDTQYF.

This chain uses TRBV9 with TRBJ2-7; 8 bases agree with TRBD1. CDR1 and CDR2 (germline): SGDLS, YYNGEE. J gave up 6 bases and V 1 base, and 12 bases lay outside the gene matches. The CDR3 totals 16 residues. The CDR3 reads CASSVQAVTGVSEQYF. The CDR3 DNA is TGTGCCAGCAGCGTACAGGCCGTGACAGGGGTCTCCGAGCAGTACTTC.

The rearrangement uses TRBV5-1 and TRBJ1-2; D not resolved. V lost 4 bases and J 1 base, leaving 8 bases between the germline ends. The CDR3 consists of 13 residues. Per the germline V gene, CDR1 is SGHRS and CDR2 is YFSETQ. CDR3 in DNA: TGCGCCAGCAGCCTAGGATTTAACTATGGCTACACCTTC. Translating gives CASSLGFNYGYTF.

J is TRBJ2-1 and V is TRBV30; tentatively, D is TRBD1 (6 bases). Trimming left V 2 bases short and J 0 bases short, with 17 bases between. Germline V gives CDR1 GTSNPN, CDR2 SVGIG (reference sequence). This CDR3 is built from 17 residues. CDR3 protein: CAWSRGTGRGSYNEQFF. The CDR3 DNA reads as TGTGCCTGGAGTAGGGGTACAGGGCGAGGCTCCTACAATGAGCAGTTCTTC.

The CDR3 spells CASSEALRTDEIYGYTF. The CDR3 DNA reads TGTGCCAGCAGTGAAGCGCTTCGGACAGATGAAATCTATGGCTACACCTTC. The chain recombines TRBV2 with TRBJ1-2, with TRBD1 as a possible D gene (6 bases). Trimming cost V 0 bases and J 4 bases, with 18 bases left between them. Germline V gene lookup returns CDR1 SNHLY and CDR2 FYNNEI. This CDR3 has 17 residues.

The V and J genes are TRBV21-1 and TRBJ1-2. TRBV21-1 is reported as a pseudogene. The CDR3 has 13 amino acids. CDR3 protein: CASSKRGVGGYTF. CDR3 coding DNA: TGTGCCAGCAGCAAACGGGGGGTGGGTGGCTACACCTTC.